This T cell receptor (beta chain) was captured by sequencing in a study of blood T cell repertoires in COVID-19. Assay used: immunoSEQ multiplex PCR; TCRdb lists only in-frame clones, some missing. The data hold 290,000 or so clones, with 80% to 95% observed a single time. The CDR3 spans 17 residues. With V trimmed by 3 bases and J by 6 bases, 15 bases remained unmatched. Germline CDR1 reads MNHEY; CDR2 reads SMNVEV (reference sequence). The receptor was derived from a woman aged 25-40 years with COVID-19, enrolled during active disease. Sample: peripheral blood. The chain has TRBV27 and TRBJ2-3; 7 nucleotides match TRBD1. The CDR3 reads CASSFLYQGEERDTQYF. The CDR3, as DNA: TGTGCCAGCAGTTTTTTATACCAGGGGGAAGAAAGGGATACGCAGTATTTT.